This record looks at one TCR beta chain sequence and its context. The antigen remains undetermined. Other nucleotide sequences in the sample specify the same CDR3. The treatment here: roughly 19 received Ad26.COV2.S at low or high dose, single or two shots; roughly five received placebo; per-sample allocation not given. Day 63 after the first vaccine or placebo injection was the time point for sampling. Adults aged 18-55 years in Boston included the donor. The data originate from a study of Ad26.COV2.S vaccination and SARS-CoV-2 variants. Study-level information: Intramuscular Ad26.COV2.S doses were given once or twice, 56 days apart.

General study points: Placebo and vaccine recipients had non-spike TCR breadth that was similar. Vaccinees displayed broader spike-specific TCR repertoires than placebo recipients.

Libraries were prepared by immunoSEQ multiplex PCR; TCRdb keeps only in-frame clonotypes and omits some of them. The table records fewer than 900,000 clones, around 90% of them present only once. V was trimmed by 0 bases and J by 1 base, leaving 4 bases between them. Germline CDR1 is SGHRS and CDR2 is YFSETQ. The CDR3 contains 14 residues. Material: peripheral blood, obtained in a trial of Ad26.COV2.S vaccine versus placebo. The TCR was taken from a person aged 18-65 years who received the Ad26.COV2.S COVID-19 vaccine or a placebo. The rearrangement links TRBV5-1 to TRBJ2-2; D is unresolved. In DNA form, the CDR3 reads TGCGCCAGCAGCTTGGTAGAGAACACCGGGGAGCTGTTTTTT. As protein: CASSLVENTGELFF. Variable domain in full (rest from reference TRBV5-1 and TRBJ2-2): KAGVTQTPRYLIKTRGQQVTLSCSPISGHRSVSWYQQTPGQGLQFLFEYFSETQRNKGNFPGRFSGRQFSNSRSEMNVSTLELGDSALYLCASSLVENTGELFFGEGSRLTVL.